This entry lists 8 T cell receptor beta chains sequenced from one sample in a study of T-cell reconstitution after alpha-beta-depleted transplantation in children. As it was prepared, the TCRbeta library received unique molecular identifiers. In TCRdb, the PCR reads were re-called with MiXCR into one record per CDR3 protein. The data hold 150,000 to 200,000 distinct CDR3 sequences, with about 6% observed a single time. The source material was PBMCs, sampled before TCRalphabeta/CD19-depleted stem cell transplant. These receptors were taken from a girl less than two years old with combined immunodeficiency, due to receive a stem cell transplant.

In this sample, this clonotype turned up many times. The rearrangement links TRBV28 to TRBJ2-1; D is undetermined. The ends were cut back, 1 base at V and 0 bases at J, with 28 bases in the middle. The CDR3 extends over 22 amino acids. From germline, CDR1 is MDHEN and CDR2 SYDVKM. The DNA for the CDR3 is TGTGCCAGCAGTTTATTCTTCATGGCAGGCTATTCTACGGGCAACTCCTACAATGAGCAGTTCTTC. This gives the protein CASSLFFMAGYSTGNSYNEQFF.

This clonotype was seen repeatedly, ten times or more. This chain connects TRBV4-1 to TRBJ2-7; a possible D gene is TRBD2 (5 bases). Germline values: CDR1 MGHRA, CDR2 YSYEKL. CDR3 length equals 13 residues. V gave up 4 bases and J gave up 2 bases, with 9 bases separating them. The chain's CDR3 is CASSPRTPYEQYF. CDR3 coding DNA: TGCGCCAGCAGCCCCCGGACTCCCTACGAGCAGTACTTC.

This clonotype has ten or more counts. The V call is TRBV29-1, the J call TRBJ1-5, with a tentative D call TRBD1 (5 bases). The CDR3 consists of 12 residues. V dropped 8 bases and J dropped 4 bases, with 12 bases sitting between them. Germline V gives CDR1 SQVTM, CDR2 ANQGSEA. The CDR3, as DNA: TGCAGCTCGAACAGGCTAAATCAGCCCCAGCATTTT. Encoded protein: CSSNRLNQPQHF.

Ten or more counts support this clonotype. This chain uses TRBV7-9 with TRBJ2-1; 7 bases are a match to TRBD2. With 5 bases clipped from V and 10 bases from J, the junction kept 11 bases outside the gene matches. This CDR3 is 14 amino acids long. Germline loops: CDR1 SEHNR, CDR2 FQNEAQ (reference sequence). The CDR3 sequence: CASSPGTPGGEQFF. The CDR3 DNA reads as TGTGCCAGCAGCCCCGGGACTCCGGGAGGCGAGCAGTTCTTC.

The CDR3 DNA reads TGCGCCAGCAGTCAATCAAAAAAGCGGGGGACTAACACCGGGGAGCTGTTTTTT. Protein: CASSQSKKRGTNTGELFF. This chain joins TRBV23-1 and TRBJ2-2; TRBD2 aligns across 8 bases. TRBV23-1 is reported as an ORF; its role is uncertain. This CDR3 is built from 18 residues. The trim removed 0 bases at V and 2 bases at J, leaving 8 bases unmatched.

As regards this clonotype: The junction and the germline gene differ at one end; a read error may be behind it. This chain links TRBV25-1 with TRBJ1-5; no clear D. The germline V gene has CDR1 MGHDK and CDR2 SYGVNS. CDR3 length equals 13 residues. DNA of the CDR3: TGTGCCAGCAGTGAGGGTAGCAATCAGCCCCAGCTTTTT. This codes for CASSEGSNQPQLF.

With regard to this clonotype: A clone one base away is much larger, so this may be a read error. The chain has TRBV28 and TRBJ1-1; 9 bases agree with TRBD1. The V gene's germline CDR1 is MDHEN and CDR2 SYDVKM. The CDR3 sequence is 15 residues long. This CDR3 is CASSSYRGRGTKAFF. The CDR3 DNA is TGTGCCAGCAGTTCCTACAGGGGGCGAGGCACTAAAGCTTTCTTT.

In this sample, this clonotype turned up many times. The chain recombines TRBV28 with TRBJ2-3; D is ambiguous. CDR3 length equals 14 residues. Trimming pared 3 bases from V and 1 base from J, leaving 8 bases between. From germline, CDR1 is MDHEN and CDR2 SYDVKM. The CDR3 sequence: CASSFRLGTDTQYF. In nucleotides, the CDR3 is TGTGCCAGCAGTTTCCGACTGGGCACAGATACGCAGTATTTT.